Shown below are 22 T cell receptor beta chains from a single sample sequenced in a study of technical replicates of blood from a handful of donors. Clones were read by immunoSEQ multiplex PCR, and TCRdb kept only the in-frame ones, dropping some. The sample gives about 82,000 clones, about 94% of which show up once; about 0.4% is in the top ten. The sample was T cells isolated from PBMCs. These receptors originate from a human donor in good health.

The V gene is TRBV6-5, the J gene TRBJ2-2; 7 bases are a match to TRBD1. The V and J ends lost 8 bases and 6 bases, in that order; junction bases with no gene match: 12. In germline, CDR1 is MNHEY, CDR2 SVGAGI. The CDR3 loop spans 15 amino acids. Here the CDR3 reads CASSLGGGLAGELFF. CDR3 DNA: TGTGCCAGCTCTTTAGGGGGCGGTCTCGCCGGGGAGCTGTTTTTT.

This chain links TRBV6-1 with TRBJ2-7; 10 nucleotides align to TRBD2. The CDR3 extends over 15 amino acids. J was trimmed by 4 bases and V by 2 bases; bases with no gene match: 5. Germline CDR1 reads MNHNS; CDR2 reads SASEGT. The CDR3 sequence: CASSESGSGRYEQYF. In DNA form, the CDR3 reads TGTGCCAGCAGTGAATCGGGTAGCGGGAGGTACGAGCAGTACTTC.

The CDR3, as DNA: TGTGCCAGCAGTCCCCCAGGGCTGGATAGCAATCAGCCCCAGCATTTT. It codes for CASSPPGLDSNQPQHF. The V gene is TRBV6-6, the J gene TRBJ1-5; perhaps TRBD1 as D (5 bases). Germline V lookup: CDR1 MNHNY, CDR2 SVGAGI (reference sequence). The CDR3 is 16 amino acids. The V gene lost 5 bases and the J gene lost 0 bases, with 14 bases spanning the gap.

The rearrangement links TRBV29-1 to TRBJ1-2; a weak D match, TRBD1 (5 bases). Trimming cost V 1 base and J 3 bases, with 15 bases left between them. Germline V gene sequence: CDR1 SQVTM, CDR2 ANQGSEA. The CDR3 sequence is 15 residues long. The CDR3 sequence is CSVEVGRGRYYGYTF. In nucleotides, the CDR3 is TGCAGCGTTGAAGTCGGGAGGGGACGGTACTATGGCTACACCTTC.

The chain is built from TRBV2 and TRBJ1-2, with D possibly matching TRBD1 (5 bases). Deletions cut 3 bases from V and 7 bases from J, with 12 bases between. The length of the CDR3 is 13 residues. Germline V gene lookup returns CDR1 SNHLY and CDR2 FYNNEI. The CDR3 reads CASSDLGASGYTF. The CDR3, as DNA: TGTGCCAGCAGTGATCTAGGGGCGAGTGGCTACACCTTC.

The rearrangement links TRBV7-2 to TRBJ1-1; 8 positions match TRBD1. The J segment lost 3 bases and the V segment lost 7 bases, leaving 7 bases of the junction unmatched. The CDR3 contains 14 residues. CDR1 is SGHTA, CDR2 FQGNSA, per germline. CDR3 in amino acids: CASTSDRAYTEAFF. CDR3 in DNA: TGTGCCAGCACCTCGGACAGGGCGTACACTGAAGCTTTCTTT.

The chain carries TRBV14 and TRBJ1-2; maybe TRBD1 (6 bases). The CDR3 length is 16 residues. Between the trimmed V and J ends, which lost 4 bases and 4 bases, there was a span of 19 bases. Germline V gives CDR1 SGHDN, CDR2 FVKESK. Here the CDR3 reads CASSPLGGAIGYGYTF. The CDR3 region has the DNA TGTGCCAGCAGCCCTCTAGGGGGTGCAATCGGCTATGGCTACACCTTC.

Here the CDR3 reads CASSVAPGKETQYF. CDR3 coding DNA: TGTGCCAGCAGCGTAGCTCCGGGGAAAGAGACCCAGTACTTC. J is TRBJ2-5 and V is TRBV9; possible D gene TRBD2, 5 bases. The V gene's germline CDR1 is SGDLS and CDR2 YYNGEE. Trimming removed 0 bases at V and 3 bases at J, with 9 bases between. The CDR3 length is 14 residues.

The chain recombines TRBV11-2 with TRBJ2-5, with 9 nucleotides matching TRBD1. The CDR3 covers 16 residues. V shed 7 bases, J shed 2 bases, and the junction held 11 bases outside the gene matches. Germline loops: CDR1 SGHAT, CDR2 FQNNGV. CDR3 nucleotides: TGTGCCAGCACCGATGCGGACAGGGGATATCAAGAGACCCAGTACTTC. Translated: CASTDADRGYQETQYF.

This rearrangement joins TRBV5-6 to TRBJ2-1, with a possible D match to TRBD2 (5 bases). Trimming shortened V by 5 bases and J by 9 bases, and 18 bases separated the two germline ends. The V gene's germline CDR1 is SGHDT and CDR2 YYEEEE. CDR3 length: 14 amino acids. The DNA of the CDR3 is TGTGCCAGCAGTCCCGGTACGGGAATTGGTGAGCAGTTCTTC. Translated, it gives CASSPGTGIGEQFF.

The rearrangement uses TRBV2 and TRBJ2-1; D uncertain. The CDR3 totals 13 residues. Trimming cost V 8 bases and J 0 bases, with 8 bases left between them. Per germline, CDR1 SNHLY and CDR2 FYNNEI. Here the CDR3 reads CASRLSSYNEQFF. The CDR3 nucleotides read TGTGCCAGCCGGTTAAGCTCCTACAATGAGCAGTTCTTC. The full variable domain, rest sourced from reference TRBV2 and TRBJ2-1, is EPEVTQTPSHQVTQMGQEVILRCVPISNHLYFYWYRQILGQKVEFLVSFYNNEISEKSEIFDDQFSVERPDGSNFTLKIRSTKLEDSAMYFCASRLSSYNEQFFGPGTRLTVL.

The chain couples TRBV13 to TRBJ2-2, with 11 bases aligning to TRBD1. Trimming removed 7 bases from V and 5 bases from J; junction bases left unmatched: 6. Germline V CDR1 and CDR2: PRHDT, FYEKMQ (reference sequence). The CDR3 runs 15 residues. The CDR3 loop is CASNVDRGHTGELFF. CDR3 nucleotides: TGTGCCAGCAACGTGGACAGGGGGCATACCGGGGAGCTGTTTTTT.

This rearrangement joins TRBV30 to TRBJ2-3; no clear D gene. CDR3 length: 15 residues. Trimming pared 2 bases from V and 2 bases from J, leaving 14 bases between. Germline CDR1 reads GTSNPN; CDR2 reads SVGIG (reference sequence). The DNA of the CDR3 is TGTGCCTGGAGTAGAGGCGGCCCTAACACAGATACGCAGTATTTT. It translates to CAWSRGGPNTDTQYF.

V and J are TRBV7-2 and TRBJ2-7; the D gene is possibly TRBD2 (5 bases). This CDR3 is 14 amino acids long. V gave up 3 bases and J gave up 2 bases, with 11 bases separating them. From germline, CDR1 is SGHTA and CDR2 FQGNSA. CDR3 bases: TGTGCCAGCAGCTTTAGCGCCGAGGCCTACGAGCAGTACTTC. Its translation: CASSFSAEAYEQYF.

This clone was seen only once. The chain combines TRBV11-3 with TRBJ2-7, with D unresolved. Germline-derived CDR1 and CDR2 are SGHNT and YENEEA. The V gene lost 5 bases and the J gene lost 0 bases, with 8 bases spanning the gap. The CDR3 covers 13 residues. The CDR3 loop is CASSPSSSYEQYF. The CDR3 bases are TGTGCCAGCAGCCCCTCCAGCTCCTACGAGCAGTACTTC.

The CDR3: CASSPSGSSDTQYF. The CDR3 DNA reads as TGTGCCAGCAGCCCTAGCGGGTCCTCAGATACGCAGTATTTT. V and J are TRBV7-3 and TRBJ2-3; 8 nucleotides line up with TRBD2. V trimming: 5 bases; J trimming: 4 bases; junction bases outside the gene matches: 5. CDR1 SGHTA and CDR2 FQGTGA come from the germline V gene. This CDR3 spans 14 amino acids. Looking up the rest from reference TRBV7-3 and TRBJ2-3 gives the full variable domain: GAGVSQTPSNKVTEKGKYVELRCDPISGHTALYWYRQSLGQGPEFLIYFQGTGAADDSGLPNDRFFAVRPEGSVSTLKIQRTERGDSAVYLCASSPSGSSDTQYFGPGTRLTVL.

The chain uses TRBV9 and TRBJ1-1, with D possibly being TRBD1 (6 bases). The germline V and J ends were trimmed by 2 bases and 3 bases, with 11 bases remaining between them. From germline, CDR1 is SGDLS and CDR2 YYNGEE. The CDR3 has 14 amino acids. In nucleotides, the CDR3 is TGTGCCAGCAGCGTTAACAGGGTTGACACTGAAGCTTTCTTT. As protein: CASSVNRVDTEAFF.

This clone occurred once. This chain links TRBV5-4 with TRBJ1-3, with 10 nucleotides matching TRBD1. V lost 4 bases and J lost 2; bases outside the gene matches: 3. Germline CDR1 reads SGHNT; CDR2 reads YYREEE (reference sequence). This CDR3 contains 15 residues. The CDR3: CASSAGQGAGNTIYF. DNA for the CDR3: TGTGCCAGCAGCGCTGGACAGGGGGCTGGAAACACCATATATTTT. Looking up the rest from reference TRBV5-4 and TRBJ1-3 gives the full variable domain: ETGVTQSPTHLIKTRGQQVTLRCSSQSGHNTVSWYQQALGQGPQFIFQYYREEENGRGNFPPRFSGLQFPNYSSELNVNALELDDSALYLCASSAGQGAGNTIYFGEGSWLTVV.

V usage is TRBV7-3 and J usage is TRBJ1-2, with 9 bases matching TRBD1. After removal of 0 bases from V and 7 bases from J, the junction contained 6 bases not matched to a gene. The CDR3 is 15 residues long. Germline values: CDR1 SGHTA, CDR2 FQGTGA. Here the CDR3 DNA reads TGTGCCAGCAGCTTAACCGGGACAGGGTCTCTTGGCTACACCTTC. It encodes CASSLTGTGSLGYTF.

This chain connects TRBV5-6 to TRBJ2-6; TRBD1 matches at 9 bases. Germline V gene data show CDR1 as SGHDT and CDR2 as YYEEEE. The V segment lost 0 bases and the J segment 1 base; nucleotides outside the gene matches: 5. The CDR3 covers 18 residues. The CDR3 protein is CASSLAGTGMSGANVLTF. The CDR3, as DNA: TGTGCCAGCAGCTTGGCCGGGACAGGGATGTCTGGGGCCAACGTCCTGACTTTC.

The chain is built from TRBV7-2 and TRBJ1-3; D may be TRBD1 (6 bases). Germline loops: CDR1 SGHTA, CDR2 FQGNSA. V was cut by 1 base and J by 7 bases, with 11 bases left in between. The CDR3 is made up of 14 amino acids. Here the CDR3 DNA reads TGTGCCAGCAGCTTAGACAGGGTGGGGAACACCATATATTTT. It specifies CASSLDRVGNTIYF. Complete variable domain (other parts from reference TRBV7-2 and TRBJ1-3): GAGVSQSPSNKVTEKGKDVELRCDPISGHTALYWYRQSLGQGLEFLIYFQGNSAPDKSGLPSDRFSAERTGGSVSTLTIQRTQQEDSAVYLCASSLDRVGNTIYFGEGSWLTVV.

This clone was seen a few times. V gene TRBV19 combines with J gene TRBJ1-1; no definite D call. In germline, CDR1 is LNHDA, CDR2 SQIVND (reference sequence). The CDR3 totals 13 residues. Trimming cost V 4 bases and J 3 bases, with 9 bases left between them. The CDR3, as DNA: TGTGCCAGTAGTAGGTGGAGTGACACTGAAGCTTTCTTT. Protein: CASSRWSDTEAFF.